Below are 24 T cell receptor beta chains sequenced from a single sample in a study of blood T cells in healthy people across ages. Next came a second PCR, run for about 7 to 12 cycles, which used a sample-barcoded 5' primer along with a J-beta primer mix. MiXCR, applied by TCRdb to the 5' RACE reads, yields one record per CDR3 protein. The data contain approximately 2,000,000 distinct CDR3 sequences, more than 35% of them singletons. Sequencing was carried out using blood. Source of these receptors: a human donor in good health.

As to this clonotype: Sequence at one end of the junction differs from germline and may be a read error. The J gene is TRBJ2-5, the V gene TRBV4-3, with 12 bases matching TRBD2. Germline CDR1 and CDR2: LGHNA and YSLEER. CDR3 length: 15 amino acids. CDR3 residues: CASSTGLAGHETRYF. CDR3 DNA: TGCGCCAGCTCCACCGGACTAGCGGGGCATGAGACCCGGTACTTC.

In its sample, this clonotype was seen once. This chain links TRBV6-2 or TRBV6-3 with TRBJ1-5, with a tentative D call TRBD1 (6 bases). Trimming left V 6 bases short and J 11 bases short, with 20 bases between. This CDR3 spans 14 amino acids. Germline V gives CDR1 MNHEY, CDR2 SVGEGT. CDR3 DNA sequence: TGTGCCAGCAGAATCGACAGGAACCAAGAGACCCAGCATTTT. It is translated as CASRIDRNQETQHF.

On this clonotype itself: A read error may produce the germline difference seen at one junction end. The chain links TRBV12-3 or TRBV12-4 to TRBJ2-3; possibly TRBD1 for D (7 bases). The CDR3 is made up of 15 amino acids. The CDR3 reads CASSTRQGGTDTQYF. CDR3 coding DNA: TGTGCCAGCAGTACCCGACAGGGAGGCACGGATACGCAGTATTTT.

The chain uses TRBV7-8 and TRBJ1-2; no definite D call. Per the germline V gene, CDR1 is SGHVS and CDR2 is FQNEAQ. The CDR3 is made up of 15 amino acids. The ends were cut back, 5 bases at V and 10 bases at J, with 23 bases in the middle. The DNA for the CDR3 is TGTGCCAGCAGCCCCGGTAGCAGCAGAGATGCAGACTACACCTTC. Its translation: CASSPGSSRDADYTF.

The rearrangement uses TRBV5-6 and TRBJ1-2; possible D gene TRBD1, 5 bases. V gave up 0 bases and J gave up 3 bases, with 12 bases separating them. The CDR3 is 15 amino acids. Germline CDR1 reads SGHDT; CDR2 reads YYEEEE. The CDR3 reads CASSLGVLGDYGYTF. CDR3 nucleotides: TGTGCCAGCAGCTTGGGAGTTTTGGGGGACTATGGCTACACCTTC.

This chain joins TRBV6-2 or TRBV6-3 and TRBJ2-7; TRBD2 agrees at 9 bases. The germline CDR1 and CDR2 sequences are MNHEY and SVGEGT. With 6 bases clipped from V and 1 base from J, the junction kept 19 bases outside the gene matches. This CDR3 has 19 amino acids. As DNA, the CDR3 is TGTGCCAGCAGCTACCGCCCAGGTTCCAGCGGGGGGCCGTCCTACGAGCAGTACTTC. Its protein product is CASSYRPGSSGGPSYEQYF.

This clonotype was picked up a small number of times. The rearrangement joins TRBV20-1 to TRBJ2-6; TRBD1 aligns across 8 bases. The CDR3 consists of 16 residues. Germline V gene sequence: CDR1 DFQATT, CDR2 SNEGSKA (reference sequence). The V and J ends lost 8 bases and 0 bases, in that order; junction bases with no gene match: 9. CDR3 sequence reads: CSTQTGGASGANVLTF. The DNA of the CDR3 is TGCAGTACGCAAACAGGGGGAGCCTCTGGGGCCAACGTCCTGACTTTC.

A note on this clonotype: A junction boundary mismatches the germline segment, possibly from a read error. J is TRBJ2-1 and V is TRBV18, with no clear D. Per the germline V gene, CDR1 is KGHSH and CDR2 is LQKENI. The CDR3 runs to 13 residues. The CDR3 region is CASSPSPFYEQFF. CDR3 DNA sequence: TGTGCCAGTTCACCATCGCCGTTTTATGAGCAGTTCTTC.

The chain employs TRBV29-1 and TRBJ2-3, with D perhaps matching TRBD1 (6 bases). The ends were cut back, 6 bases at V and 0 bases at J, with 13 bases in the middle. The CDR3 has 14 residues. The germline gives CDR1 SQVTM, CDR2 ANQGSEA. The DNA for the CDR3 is TGCAGCGTGAACAGGGATACTAGCACAGATACGCAGTATTTT. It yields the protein CSVNRDTSTDTQYF.

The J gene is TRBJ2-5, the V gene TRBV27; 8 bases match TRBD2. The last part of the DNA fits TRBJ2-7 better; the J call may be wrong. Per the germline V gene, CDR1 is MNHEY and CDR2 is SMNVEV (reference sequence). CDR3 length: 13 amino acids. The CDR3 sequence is CASRAGAAYEQYF. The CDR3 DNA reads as TGTGCCAGCAGAGCGGGGGCCGCCTACGAGCAGTACTTC.

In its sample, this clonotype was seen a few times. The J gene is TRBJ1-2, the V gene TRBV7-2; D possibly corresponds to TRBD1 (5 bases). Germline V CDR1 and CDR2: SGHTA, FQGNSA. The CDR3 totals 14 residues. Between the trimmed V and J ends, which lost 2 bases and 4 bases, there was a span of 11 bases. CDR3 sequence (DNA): TGTGCCAGCAGCTTAACAGCAGGGACCTATGGCTACACCTTC. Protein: CASSLTAGTYGYTF.

CDR3: CASGISDKHYTEAFF. For the CDR3, the DNA is TGTGCCAGCGGAATCTCGGACAAGCACTACACTGAAGCTTTCTTT. The rearrangement links TRBV6-6 to TRBJ1-1; a weak D match, TRBD1 (5 bases). The germline gives CDR1 MNHNY, CDR2 SVGAGI (reference sequence). There are 15 residues in the CDR3. V was pared by 8 bases and J by 3 bases, with 19 bases between.

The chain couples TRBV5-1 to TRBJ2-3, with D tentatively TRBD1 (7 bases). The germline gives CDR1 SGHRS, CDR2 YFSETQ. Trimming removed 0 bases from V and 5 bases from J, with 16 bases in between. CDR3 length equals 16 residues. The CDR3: CASSLVLAGQRDTQYF. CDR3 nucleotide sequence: TGCGCCAGCAGCTTGGTGTTGGCGGGACAGAGAGATACGCAGTATTTT.

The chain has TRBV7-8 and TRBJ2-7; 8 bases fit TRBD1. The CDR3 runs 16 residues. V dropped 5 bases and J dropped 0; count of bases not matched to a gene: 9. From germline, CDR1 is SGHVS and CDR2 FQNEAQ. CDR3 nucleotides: TGTGCCAGCAGCACGACAGGGGCTACTTACTCCTACGAGCAGTACTTC. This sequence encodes CASSTTGATYSYEQYF. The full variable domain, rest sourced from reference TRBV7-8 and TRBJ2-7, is GAGVSQSPRYKVAKRGQDVALRCDPISGHVSLFWYQQALGQGPEFLTYFQNEAQLDKSGLPSDRFFAERPEGSVSTLKIQRTQQEDSAVYLCASSTTGATYSYEQYFGPGTRLTVT.

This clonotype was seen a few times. The DNA for the CDR3 is TGCAGTGCTAGAGAAATGGTGGGGGACTTTTACAATGAGCAGTTCTTC. This gives the protein CSAREMVGDFYNEQFF. This chain joins TRBV20-1 and TRBJ2-1, with D tentatively TRBD2 (6 bases). This CDR3 region has 16 residues. V gave up 0 bases and J gave up 4 bases, with 16 bases separating them. Germline lookup yields CDR1 DFQATT and CDR2 SNEGSKA (reference sequence).

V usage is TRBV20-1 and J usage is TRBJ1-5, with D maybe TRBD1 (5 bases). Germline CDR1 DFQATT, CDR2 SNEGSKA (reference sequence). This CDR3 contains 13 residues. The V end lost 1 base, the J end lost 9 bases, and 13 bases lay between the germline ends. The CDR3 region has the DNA TGCAGTGCTAGAGGGGGGGACCATGGGCCCCAGCATTTT. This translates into CSARGGDHGPQHF.

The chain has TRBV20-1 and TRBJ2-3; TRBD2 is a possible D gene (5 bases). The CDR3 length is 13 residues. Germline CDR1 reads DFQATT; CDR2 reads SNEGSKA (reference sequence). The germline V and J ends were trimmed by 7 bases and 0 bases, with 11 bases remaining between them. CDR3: CSGRSSSTDTQYF. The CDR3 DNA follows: TGCAGTGGGAGGAGTTCTAGCACAGATACGCAGTATTTT.

The CDR3 DNA reads as TGCAGTGCTAGAACCGGGGGGCTGTACAATGAGCAGTTCTTC. This encodes CSARTGGLYNEQFF. The chain employs TRBV20-1 and TRBJ2-1; D is possibly TRBD2 (7 bases). V lost 2 bases and J 4 bases, leaving 12 bases between the germline ends. The CDR3 totals 14 residues. Germline CDR1 DFQATT, CDR2 SNEGSKA (reference sequence).

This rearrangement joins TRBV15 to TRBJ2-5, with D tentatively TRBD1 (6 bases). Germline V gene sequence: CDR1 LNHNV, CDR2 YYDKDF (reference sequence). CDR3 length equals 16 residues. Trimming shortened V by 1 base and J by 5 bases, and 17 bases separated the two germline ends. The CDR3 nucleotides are TGTGCCACCAGCAGAGTTAGAGGTGGGGGCAGGGAGACCCAGTACTTC. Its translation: CATSRVRGGGRETQYF.

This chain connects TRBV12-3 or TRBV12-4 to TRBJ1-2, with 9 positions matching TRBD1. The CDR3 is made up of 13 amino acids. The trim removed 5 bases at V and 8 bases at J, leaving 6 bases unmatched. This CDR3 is CASSPWGQGGYTF. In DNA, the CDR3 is TGTGCCAGCAGTCCGTGGGGACAGGGAGGCTACACCTTC.

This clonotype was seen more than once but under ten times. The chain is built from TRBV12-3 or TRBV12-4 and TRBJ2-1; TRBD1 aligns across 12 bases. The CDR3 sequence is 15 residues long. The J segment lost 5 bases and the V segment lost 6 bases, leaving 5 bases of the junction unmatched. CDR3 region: CASSGGQGADNEQFF. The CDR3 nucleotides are TGTGCCAGCAGCGGGGGACAGGGGGCAGACAATGAGCAGTTCTTC.

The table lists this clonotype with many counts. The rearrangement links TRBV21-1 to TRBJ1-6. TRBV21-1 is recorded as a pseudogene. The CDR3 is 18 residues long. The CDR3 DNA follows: TGTGCCAAGGAGGGCCCGGGGGGAATTCGCTCCTATAATTCACCCCTCCACTTT. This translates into CAKEGPGGIRSYNSPLHF.

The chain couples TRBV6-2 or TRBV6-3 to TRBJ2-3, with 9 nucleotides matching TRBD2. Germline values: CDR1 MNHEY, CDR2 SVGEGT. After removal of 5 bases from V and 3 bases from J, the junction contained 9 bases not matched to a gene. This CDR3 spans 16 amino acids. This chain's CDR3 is CASSGYSGGETDTQYF. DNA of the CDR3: TGTGCCAGCAGTGGATATAGCGGGGGAGAAACAGATACGCAGTATTTT.

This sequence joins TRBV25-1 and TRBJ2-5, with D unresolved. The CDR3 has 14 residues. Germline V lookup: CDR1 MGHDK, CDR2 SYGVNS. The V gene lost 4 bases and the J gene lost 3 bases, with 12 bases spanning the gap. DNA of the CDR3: TGTGCCAGCAGTGGTCCCGGTGGAGAAGAGACCCAGTACTTC. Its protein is CASSGPGGEETQYF.